Each of the 30 T cell receptor beta chains below was sequenced from the same sample in a study of T cell changes during pregnancy in multiple sclerosis. Sequencing was performed with immunoSEQ multiplex PCR; in TCRdb, only in-frame clones are kept and a portion is missing. The sample carries some 40,000 clones, around 94% recorded once. Sequencing used peripheral blood, obtained in the third trimester of pregnancy. The receptors were gathered from a female donor with multiple sclerosis, enrolled in a pregnancy study.

V is TRBV19 and J is TRBJ2-3; tentatively, D is TRBD2 (6 bases). Trimming left V 4 bases short and J 4 bases short, with 21 bases between. CDR1 is LNHDA, CDR2 SQIVND, per germline (reference sequence). This CDR3 spans 17 amino acids. CDR3 in DNA: TGTGCCAGTAGTAAACCTGGAGGGCCTGGCCCCGCAGATACGCAGTATTTT. Translated, it gives CASSKPGGPGPADTQYF.

The CDR3 bases are TGTGCCAGCAGCTTAGGCCCGGGACAGGGGGCCGACGTTGGAAACACCATATATTTT. This sequence encodes CASSLGPGQGADVGNTIYF. This chain connects TRBV11-2 to TRBJ1-3, with 12 bases lining up with TRBD1. This CDR3 comprises 19 residues. V lost 1 base, J lost 3 bases, and 10 bases stayed unmatched. From germline, CDR1 is SGHAT and CDR2 FQNNGV. Variable domain in full (rest from reference TRBV11-2 and TRBJ1-3): EAGVAQSPRYKIIEKRQSVAFWCNPISGHATLYWYQQILGQGPKLLIQFQNNGVVDDSQLPKDRFSAERLKGVDSTLKIQPAKLEDSAVYLCASSLGPGQGADVGNTIYFGEGSWLTVV.

This clone showed up just once. The CDR3 sequence is CASSVDRGGNIQYF. Written as DNA, the CDR3 is TGTGCCAGCAGCGTCGACAGGGGCGGAAACATTCAGTACTTC. The V call is TRBV9, the J call TRBJ2-4; 8 bases match TRBD1. There are 14 residues in the CDR3. Germline values: CDR1 SGDLS, CDR2 YYNGEE. J gave up 6 bases and V 2 bases, and 4 bases lay outside the gene matches.

The J gene is TRBJ2-4, the V gene TRBV19; D is unresolved. The V end was cut by 5 bases, the J end by 5 bases, with 19 bases between. The germline V gene encodes CDR1 LNHDA and CDR2 SQIVND (reference sequence). CDR3 length: 16 amino acids. The CDR3 region is CASSREVPWNENIQYF. CDR3 DNA: TGTGCCAGTAGTCGAGAGGTTCCATGGAATGAAAACATTCAGTACTTC.

V and J are TRBV30 and TRBJ1-1, with D unresolved. This CDR3 is 12 amino acids long. Germline assignment: CDR1 GTSNPN and CDR2 SVGIG (reference sequence). Trimming stripped 6 bases from V and 5 bases from J, with 13 bases between. For the CDR3, the DNA is TGTGCCTGTTACAGTTTTGGGACTGAAGCTTTCTTT. As protein: CACYSFGTEAFF.

This sequence joins TRBV7-8 and TRBJ2-1; maybe TRBD2 (6 bases). The CDR3 contains 13 residues. Germline V gene sequence: CDR1 SGHVS, CDR2 FQNEAQ. Trimming took 5 bases from V and 7 from J, leaving 12 bases between them. CDR3 sequence (DNA): TGTGCCAGCAGCCTCCGACTAGTAAATGAGCAGTTCTTC. Its protein product is CASSLRLVNEQFF.

The rearrangement joins TRBV5-6 to TRBJ1-1; the D gene is possibly TRBD1 (6 bases). The CDR3 contains 14 residues. The germline V gene encodes CDR1 SGHDT and CDR2 YYEEEE. Trimming removed 0 bases at V and 7 bases at J, with 13 bases between. CDR3 sequence: CASSLGAGTFEAFF. CDR3 DNA: TGTGCCAGCAGCTTGGGGGCCGGGACATTTGAAGCTTTCTTT. The complete variable domain, with remaining parts taken from reference TRBV5-6 and TRBJ1-1, reads DAGVTQSPTHLIKTRGQQVTLRCSPKSGHDTVSWYQQALGQGPQFIFQYYEEEERQRGNFPDRFSGHQFPNYSSELNVNALLLGDSALYLCASSLGAGTFEAFFGQGTRLTVV.

This clone was detected only a few times. The V and J genes are TRBV28 and TRBJ1-5; tentative D call: TRBD1 (5 bases). Trimming cost V 3 bases and J 4 bases, with 19 bases left between them. The CDR3 spans 17 residues. CDR1 is MDHEN and CDR2 is SYDVKM in the germline V gene. CDR3 nucleotides: TGTGCCAGCAGTTTCGGGCAGGGAAAATTTCAGAATCAGCCCCAGCATTTT. It specifies CASSFGQGKFQNQPQHF.

This rearrangement joins TRBV5-1 to TRBJ1-3; D is possibly TRBD1 (6 bases). The CDR3 spans 13 residues. V was trimmed by 6 bases and J by 4 bases, leaving 11 bases between them. CDR1 SGHRS and CDR2 YFSETQ come from the germline V gene. CDR3 nucleotide sequence: TGCGCCAGCAAGCAGGGGTTCGGAAACACCATATATTTT. Its translation is CASKQGFGNTIYF.

J is TRBJ2-5 and V is TRBV11-2; TRBD2 might be the D (6 bases). Germline-derived CDR1 and CDR2 are SGHAT and FQNNGV. The V end was cut by 3 bases, the J end by 5 bases, with 16 bases between. CDR3 size: 15 residues. DNA of the CDR3: TGTGCCAGCAGCTTTATGGCGGGGATAGCGGAGACCCAGTACTTC. Protein sequence: CASSFMAGIAETQYF.

The J gene is TRBJ2-1, the V gene TRBV7-7; maybe TRBD2 (5 bases). V shed 4 bases and J shed 0 bases, with 10 bases lying between them. Germline V CDR1 and CDR2: SSHAT, FNYEAQ (reference sequence). The CDR3 totals 15 residues. The CDR3 region is CASSSSLRSYNEQFF. As DNA, the CDR3 is TGTGCCAGCAGCTCTAGCCTTCGCTCCTACAATGAGCAGTTCTTC.

This clone showed up just once. The chain uses TRBV18 and TRBJ1-1; TRBD1 aligns across 10 bases. Germline V gene sequence: CDR1 KGHSH, CDR2 LQKENI. This CDR3 has 16 residues. V was clipped by 4 bases and J by 0 bases; unmatched bases: 5. The chain's CDR3 is CASSLQTGGLNTEAFF. The CDR3 DNA reads as TGTGCCAGCTCACTTCAGACAGGGGGCTTGAACACTGAAGCTTTCTTT.

This rearrangement joins TRBV9 to TRBJ1-1, with 11 bases matching TRBD1. V shed 2 bases, J shed 1 base, and the junction held 1 base outside the gene matches. This CDR3 contains 15 residues. Germline values: CDR1 SGDLS, CDR2 YYNGEE. For the CDR3, the DNA is TGTGCCAGCAGCGTGGGGACAGGGGGGAACACTGAAGCTTTCTTT. Amino acids: CASSVGTGGNTEAFF.

The J gene is TRBJ1-4, the V gene TRBV6-7; D gene uncertain. TRBV6-7 is annotated as an ORF whose role is uncertain. CDR3 length equals 15 residues. V was trimmed by 0 bases and J by 5 bases, leaving 10 bases between them. The CDR3 sequence is CASSYSYGLNEKLFF. The CDR3 DNA reads as TGTGCCAGCAGTTACTCGTACGGACTGAATGAAAAACTGTTTTTT.

The rearrangement links TRBV2 to TRBJ1-4; 8 nucleotides match TRBD1. The trim removed 6 bases at V and 7 bases at J, leaving 7 bases unmatched. The germline CDR1 and CDR2 sequences are SNHLY and FYNNEI. The CDR3 sequence is 14 residues long. This chain's CDR3 is CASRAGGAGEKLFF. DNA of the CDR3: TGTGCCAGCAGGGCAGGGGGCGCAGGTGAAAAACTGTTTTTT. Full variable domain (missing parts from reference TRBV2 and TRBJ1-4): EPEVTQTPSHQVTQMGQEVILRCVPISNHLYFYWYRQILGQKVEFLVSFYNNEISEKSEIFDDQFSVERPDGSNFTLKIRSTKLEDSAMYFCASRAGGAGEKLFFGSGTQLSVL.

This chain joins TRBV7-8 and TRBJ1-2; 7 bases are shared with TRBD1. The CDR3 consists of 13 residues. Germline assignment: CDR1 SGHVS and CDR2 FQNEAQ. V lost 5 bases to trimming and J lost 5 bases; unmatched junction nucleotides: 5. For the CDR3, the DNA is TGTGCCAGCAGCACAGACAGGGAGTATGGCTACACCTTC. Protein product: CASSTDREYGYTF.

J is TRBJ1-1 and V is TRBV10-3; D uncertain. Looked up from germline, CDR1 is ENHRY and CDR2 is SYGVKD. The CDR3 totals 13 residues. The V end was cut by 2 bases, the J end by 1 base, with 5 bases between. The CDR3 DNA sequence: TGTGCCATCAGTGAGACGGGGAACACTGAAGCTTTCTTT. It specifies CAISETGNTEAFF.

V is TRBV5-6 and J is TRBJ2-5; 14 bases match TRBD2. This CDR3 has 16 residues. Germline CDR1 reads SGHDT; CDR2 reads YYEEEE. Losses at the gene ends were 3 bases for V and 2 bases for J; bases not matched to a gene: 3. The CDR3 is CASSWGLAGEQETQYF. CDR3 nucleotide sequence: TGTGCCAGCAGCTGGGGACTAGCGGGGGAACAAGAGACCCAGTACTTC.

This CDR3 is CASSPGAGGILNTEAFF. CDR3 coding DNA: TGTGCCAGCAGCCCAGGGGCAGGGGGCATATTGAACACTGAAGCTTTCTTT. This chain connects TRBV7-9 to TRBJ1-1; 8 nucleotides match TRBD1. Per the germline V gene, CDR1 is SEHNR and CDR2 is FQNEAQ (reference sequence). The trim removed 5 bases at V and 0 bases at J, leaving 11 bases unmatched. The CDR3 contains 17 residues.

The chain couples TRBV7-9 to TRBJ2-7; 7 bases match TRBD2. The germline V gene has CDR1 SEHNR and CDR2 FQNEAQ (reference sequence). V lost 1 base and J lost 0; bases outside the gene matches: 0. This CDR3 spans 14 amino acids. The CDR3 loop reads CASSLGTSSYEQYF. The DNA for the CDR3 is TGTGCCAGCAGCTTAGGGACTAGCTCCTACGAGCAGTACTTC.

The chain employs TRBV25-1 and TRBJ1-1, with D unresolved. Germline V gives CDR1 MGHDK, CDR2 SYGVNS. The CDR3 consists of 13 residues. Deletions cut 7 bases from V and 1 base from J, with 10 bases between. The CDR3 region has the DNA TGTGCCAGCAATGAGAGGTGGAACACTGAAGCTTTCTTT. It encodes CASNERWNTEAFF.

The chain employs TRBV7-9 and TRBJ1-4; the match to TRBD1 covers 7 bases. The CDR3 totals 17 residues. Trimming took 3 bases from V and 11 from J; bases not matched to a gene: 18. The germline V gene has CDR1 SEHNR and CDR2 FQNEAQ (reference sequence). The CDR3 nucleotides read TGTGCCAGCAGCTTCCCCCAGGGGGGAGCTAATGAAGGGAAACTGTTTTTT. Its translation is CASSFPQGGANEGKLFF.

The CDR3 protein is CASSEGHSNQPQHF. The CDR3 bases are TGTGCCAGCAGTGAGGGACATAGCAATCAGCCCCAGCATTTT. This chain uses TRBV6-4 with TRBJ1-5; tentatively, D is TRBD1 (6 bases). The CDR3 consists of 14 residues. Germline CDR1 and CDR2: MRHNA and SNTAGT. V lost 3 bases to trimming and J lost 0 bases, with 6 bases between them.

The chain is built from TRBV28 and TRBJ1-5; D ambiguous. This CDR3 is 20 amino acids long. V lost 2 bases to trimming and J lost 1 base, with 24 bases between them. Germline V gives CDR1 MDHEN, CDR2 SYDVKM. CDR3 DNA: TGTGCCAGCAGTTTAAATGCACTGCCGGTACCTGGTCGAAGCAATCAGCCCCAGCATTTT. It specifies CASSLNALPVPGRSNQPQHF. The whole variable domain, filled in from reference TRBV28 and TRBJ1-5, reads DVKVTQSSRYLVKRTGEKVFLECVQDMDHENMFWYRQDPGLGLRLIYFSYDVKMKEKGDIPEGYSVSREKKERFSLILESASTNQTSMYLCASSLNALPVPGRSNQPQHFGDGTRLSIL.

The rearrangement joins TRBV13 to TRBJ2-1; D remains unclear. Trimming pared 5 bases from V and 6 bases from J, leaving 14 bases between. Germline V gives CDR1 PRHDT, CDR2 FYEKMQ (reference sequence). The CDR3 length is 14 residues. The CDR3 DNA sequence: TGTGCCAGCAGCCTCATCGGGTTTCGCAATGAGCAGTTCTTC. This encodes CASSLIGFRNEQFF.

The chain employs TRBV11-3 and TRBJ2-1; 8 nucleotides agree with TRBD2. The CDR3 totals 15 residues. Trimming removed 2 bases from V and 2 bases from J; junction bases left unmatched: 2. CDR1 SGHNT and CDR2 YENEEA come from the germline V gene. CDR3 region: CASSLTGGAYNEQFF. The CDR3 bases are TGTGCCAGCAGCTTAACGGGGGGGGCCTACAATGAGCAGTTCTTC.

The chain carries TRBV7-9 and TRBJ2-7; D gene unclear. The germline CDR1 and CDR2 sequences are SEHNR and FQNEAQ (reference sequence). V dropped 5 bases and J dropped 7 bases, with 12 bases sitting between them. The CDR3 length is 12 residues. The CDR3 coding sequence is TGTGCCAGCAGCCCGACACCCTCAGAGCAGTACTTC. Protein: CASSPTPSEQYF.

The chain uses TRBV7-6 and TRBJ2-1; 11 positions match TRBD2. V lost 2 bases to trimming and J lost 8 bases; unmatched junction nucleotides: 8. The CDR3 totals 16 residues. Looked up from germline, CDR1 is SGHVS and CDR2 is FNYEAQ. The CDR3 here is CASSLPWTSGFDEQFF. The CDR3 coding sequence is TGTGCCAGCAGCTTACCCTGGACTAGCGGGTTCGATGAGCAGTTCTTC.

This chain joins TRBV18 and TRBJ2-2, with D possibly TRBD1 on 6 matching bases. The CDR3 is 16 residues long. V lost 5 bases, J lost 2 bases, and 15 bases lay in between. Germline V gene data show CDR1 as KGHSH and CDR2 as LQKENI. The CDR3 coding sequence is TGTGCCAGCTCAGGAGAAGCAGGGGCCAACACCGGGGAGCTGTTTTTT. This encodes CASSGEAGANTGELFF.

The rearrangement links TRBV6-6 to TRBJ1-2, with D unresolved. This CDR3 has 13 amino acids. V dropped 6 bases and J dropped 0 bases, with 8 bases sitting between them. CDR1 is MNHNY and CDR2 is SVGAGI in the germline V gene (reference sequence). The CDR3 region has the DNA TGTGCCAGCAGCCTAGCTGCTAACTATGGCTACACCTTC. Translated, it gives CASSLAANYGYTF.